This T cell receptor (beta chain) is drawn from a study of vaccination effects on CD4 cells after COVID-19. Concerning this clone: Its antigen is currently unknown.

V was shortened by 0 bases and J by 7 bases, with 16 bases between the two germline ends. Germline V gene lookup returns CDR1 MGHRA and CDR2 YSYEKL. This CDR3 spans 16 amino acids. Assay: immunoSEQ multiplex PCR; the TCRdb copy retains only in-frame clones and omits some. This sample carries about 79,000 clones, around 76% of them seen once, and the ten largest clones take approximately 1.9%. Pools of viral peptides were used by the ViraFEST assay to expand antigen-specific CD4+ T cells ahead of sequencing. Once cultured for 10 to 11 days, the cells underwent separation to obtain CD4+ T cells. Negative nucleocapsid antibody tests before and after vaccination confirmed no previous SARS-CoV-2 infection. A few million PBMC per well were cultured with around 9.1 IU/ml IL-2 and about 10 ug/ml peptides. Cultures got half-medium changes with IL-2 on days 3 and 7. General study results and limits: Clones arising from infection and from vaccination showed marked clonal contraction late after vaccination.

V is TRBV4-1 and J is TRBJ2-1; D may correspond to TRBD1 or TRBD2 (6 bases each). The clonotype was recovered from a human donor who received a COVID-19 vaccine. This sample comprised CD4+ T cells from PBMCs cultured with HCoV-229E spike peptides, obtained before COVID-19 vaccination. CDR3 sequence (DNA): TGCGCCAGCAGCCAAGATAACGGGGGCCCTCCAAATGAGCAGTTCTTC. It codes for CASSQDNGGPPNEQFF.